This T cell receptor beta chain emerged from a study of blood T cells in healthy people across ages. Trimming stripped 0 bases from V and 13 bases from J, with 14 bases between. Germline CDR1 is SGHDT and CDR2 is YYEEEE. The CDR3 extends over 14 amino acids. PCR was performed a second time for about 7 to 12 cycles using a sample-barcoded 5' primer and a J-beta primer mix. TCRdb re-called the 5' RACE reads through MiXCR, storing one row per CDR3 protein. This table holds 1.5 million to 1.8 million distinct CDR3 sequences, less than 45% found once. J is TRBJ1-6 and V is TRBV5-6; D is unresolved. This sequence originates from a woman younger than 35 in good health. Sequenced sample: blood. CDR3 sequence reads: CASSLGYRDSPLHF. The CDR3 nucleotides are TGTGCCAGCAGCTTGGGATATCGCGACTCGCCCCTCCACTTT.